The clone carrying this T cell receptor beta chain was counted only a few times. The target antigen is unknown. Every sample had a minimum of 6.5 million PBMCs isolated. The sample belongs to a study of blood T cells in healthy people across ages. Findings and limits, study-wide: Across the age range, TCR beta diversity per million T cells fell in a roughly linear way. Estimates of diversity drawn from one million T cells were considered underestimates. Comparison with aged donors showed that long-lived donors had more naive CD4+ cells and higher diversity.

Then a second PCR, running roughly 7 to 11 cycles, was carried out with a sample-barcoded 5' primer and a J-beta primer mix. MiXCR was run by TCRdb on the 5' RACE reads, yielding one entry per CDR3 protein. The data show approximately 810,000 distinct CDR3 sequences, roughly 35% seen once. V was pared by 5 bases and J by 5 bases, with 6 bases of the junction left unmatched. The CDR3 consists of 16 residues. Sequenced: blood. This TCR was recovered from a man aged 18 to 29 in good health. V is TRBV12-3 or TRBV12-4 and J is TRBJ2-1, with 13 positions matching TRBD2. CDR3 nucleotide sequence: TGTGCCAGCAGTGGGGCAGGACTAGCGGGGGACAATGAGCAGTTCTTC. This encodes CASSGAGLAGDNEQFF.